The text below deals with one T cell receptor beta chain. Measured with immunoSEQ multiplex PCR; TCRdb has only the in-frame clones, and not every one. The sample lists tens of thousands of clones, 84% occurring once. These data come from a study of blood T cell repertoires in COVID-19. As for the study in general: Sites in the United States, Italy and Spain provided acute and convalescent COVID-19 samples. PBMCs, B-cell-depleted T cells, or T cells were the source of the cDNA or gDNA that made up the material.

This CDR3 is 14 amino acids long. Germline V gives CDR1 LNHDA, CDR2 SQIVND (reference sequence). J was trimmed by 4 bases and V by 4 bases; bases with no gene match: 2. The sequence derives from a man in his fifties or sixties with acute or convalescent COVID-19. The chain links TRBV19 to TRBJ2-4, with 9 positions matching TRBD1. Sequenced sample: peripheral blood. This CDR3 is CASSTTGGKNIQYF. The CDR3 nucleotides are TGTGCCAGTAGTACGACAGGGGGGAAAAACATTCAGTACTTC.